The rows below give T cell receptor beta chains drawn from one sample of a study of OX40 agonist ivuxolimab in advanced cancers. Repertoires were generated with immunoSEQ multiplex PCR, while TCRdb's copy carries only in-frame clones and drops some. The sample contains some 29,000 clones, about 88% of which appear only once. Sequencing used CD4+ or CD8+ T cells sorted from blood, obtained in a trial of the OX40 agonist ivuxolimab. The source is an adult with an advanced solid tumor such as melanoma, head and neck, liver or kidney cancer. Both conserved end residues are part of each CDR3. The order of the fields is clone size, J gene, V gene, D gene, CDR3 protein, CDR3 DNA. A D gene is named only where the DNA matches it firmly. Not every row has a clone size; where given, it reads once, few, many or a size class.

>.|TRBJ2-4|TRBV13|TRBD1
CASRDRGSAKNIQYF
TGTGCCAGCAGGGACAGGGGGTCAGCCAAAAACATTCAGTACTTC
>.|TRBJ2-5|TRBV4-1|.
CASSQETLETQYF
TGCGCCAGCAGCCAGGAGACTTTGGAGACCCAGTACTTC
>.|TRBJ1-2|TRBV7-2|TRBD1
CASSPGGLSYTF
TGTGCCAGCAGCCCAGGGGGGCTAAGCTACACCTTC
>once|TRBJ1-3|TRBV6-1|TRBD1
CASSEAEDRGWLGNTIYF
TGTGCCAGCAGTGAAGCGGAGGACAGGGGTTGGCTTGGAAACACCATATATTTT
>.|TRBJ2-3|TRBV28|TRBD2
CASSPGRPDTQYF
TGTGCCAGCAGCCCCGGGAGGCCCGATACGCAGTATTTT
>few|TRBJ2-1|TRBV15|.
CATSRLTGPADNEQFF
TGTGCCACCAGCAGGTTAACGGGACCGGCCGACAATGAGCAGTTCTTC
>.|TRBJ1-1|TRBV6-5|.
CASSPEGRPREAFF
TGTGCCAGCAGTCCCGAGGGACGGCCTCGGGAAGCTTTCTTT
>once|TRBJ2-3|TRBV7-9|.
CASSHLTGDTQYF
TGTGCCAGCAGCCATCTCACGGGAGATACGCAGTATTTT
>.|TRBJ2-1|TRBV2|.
CASSEHVRNEQFF
TGTGCCAGCAGTGAACATGTACGGAATGAGCAGTTCTTC
>.|TRBJ2-3|TRBV27|TRBD2
CASRRTPGTSGREDTQYF
TGTGCCAGCAGGCGGACACCCGGGACTAGCGGGAGGGAAGATACGCAGTATTTT
>.|TRBJ2-1|TRBV12-5|.
CASGLTGNEQFF
TGTGCTAGTGGTTTGACAGGGAATGAGCAGTTCTTC
>once|TRBJ2-7|TRBV19|TRBD1
CASSIDRDEQYF
TGTGCCAGTAGTATCGACAGGGACGAGCAGTACTTC
>.|TRBJ1-1|TRBV6-1|.
CASSDGGETEAFF
TGTGCCAGCTCGGACGGGGGAGAGACTGAAGCTTTCTTT
>.|TRBJ1-1|TRBV6-5|.
CASHAGAGGAFF
TGTGCCAGCCATGCAGGGGCCGGGGGAGCTTTCTTT
>.|TRBJ2-1|TRBV28|TRBD1
CASSLSPRDRANNEQFF
TGTGCCAGCAGTTTGTCGCCCCGAGACAGGGCAAACAATGAGCAGTTCTTC
>.|TRBJ2-1|TRBV15|.
CATLGVNEQFF
TGTGCCACTCTGGGGGTGAATGAGCAGTTCTTC
>once|TRBJ2-1|TRBV4-1|TRBD1
CASSQDPGGSRSYNEQFF
TGCGCCAGCAGCCAAGATCCAGGGGGTAGTAGGTCCTACAATGAGCAGTTCTTC
>.|TRBJ2-7|TRBV6-5|TRBD1
CASSQGQGMSYEQYF
TGTGCCAGCAGCCAGGGACAGGGGATGTCCTACGAGCAGTACTTC
>.|TRBJ2-2|TRBV12-5|TRBD1
CASGGQGATGELFF
TGTGCTAGTGGGGGACAGGGGGCCACCGGGGAGCTGTTTTTT
>.|TRBJ2-3|TRBV9|TRBD2
CASSEKGLAGPDTQYF
TGTGCCAGCAGCGAGAAGGGACTAGCGGGCCCAGATACGCAGTATTTT
>.|TRBJ2-7|TRBV27|.
CASSSGAEGYEQYF
TGTGCCAGCAGTTCGGGGGCCGAGGGGTACGAGCAGTACTTC
>few|TRBJ2-7|TRBV2|.
CASSGQAVDEQYF
TGTGCCAGCAGTGGCCAGGCAGTGGACGAGCAGTACTTC
>.|TRBJ2-3|TRBV19|.
CASSIARDTQYF
TGTGCCAGTAGTATAGCCCGAGATACGCAGTATTTT
>.|TRBJ1-6|TRBV7-9|.
CASSLVSYNSPLHF
TGTGCCAGCAGCTTGGTGTCCTATAATTCACCCCTCCACTTT
>.|TRBJ1-2|TRBV16|.
CASSRAGEVGYTF
TGTGCCAGCAGCCGAGCCGGGGAAGTTGGCTACACCTTC
>few|TRBJ2-1|TRBV4-1|.
CASSPPLRVEQFF
TGCGCCAGCAGCCCCCCCTTACGGGTTGAGCAGTTCTTC
>.|TRBJ2-3|TRBV21-1|.
CASSKGHTTDTQYF
TGTGCCAGCAGCAAGGGGCACACCACAGATACGCAGTATTTT
>.|TRBJ1-1|TRBV28|TRBD1
CASSFVRTGEAFF
TGTGCCAGCAGTTTTGTTCGGACAGGGGAAGCCTTCTTT
>.|TRBJ2-7|TRBV30|.
CAWSVQGYEQYF
TGTGCCTGGAGTGTACAGGGCTACGAGCAGTACTTC
>.|TRBJ2-5|TRBV15|.
CATSSPGTHQETQYF
TGTGCCACCAGCAGTCCCGGGACCCACCAAGAGACCCAGTACTTC
>.|TRBJ2-3|TRBV11-3|.
CASSLVASSDTQYF
TGTGCCAGCAGCTTAGTGGCCAGTTCAGATACGCAGTATTTT
>.|TRBJ2-7|TRBV11-3|.
CASSLSIYEQYF
TGTGCCAGCAGCTTATCGATCTACGAGCAGTACTTC
>once|TRBJ2-1|TRBV18|TRBD1
CASCRDRIDNEQFF
TGTGCCAGCTGCAGGGACAGGATCGACAATGAGCAGTTCTTC
>.|TRBJ2-3|TRBV5-5|.
CASSLGPLPALVTDTQYF
TGTGCCAGCAGCCTAGGGCCACTACCAGCGTTAGTCACAGATACGCAGTATTTT
>.|TRBJ2-7|TRBV5-1|TRBD2
CASARGAYEQYF
TGCGCCAGCGCGCGGGGGGCTTACGAGCAGTACTTC
>.|TRBJ1-1|TRBV6-5|.
CASSYEGTSNTEAFF
TGTGCCAGCAGTTACGAGGGCACCTCGAACACTGAAGCTTTCTTT
>.|TRBJ1-1|TRBV9|.
CASSVHMNTEAFF
TGTGCCAGCAGCGTGCATATGAACACTGAAGCTTTCTTT
>.|TRBJ2-1|TRBV7-9|.
CASRSRNEQFF
TGTGCCAGCAGAAGTAGGAATGAGCAGTTCTTC
>few|TRBJ2-5|TRBV7-9|.
CASSPPPRGANQETQYF
TGTGCCAGCAGCCCGCCCCCTCGAGGGGCTAACCAAGAGACCCAGTACTTC
>.|TRBJ2-3|TRBV14|TRBD2
CASSQEGLEGTDTQYF
TGTGCCAGCAGCCAAGAGGGACTAGAGGGCACAGATACGCAGTATTTT
>.|TRBJ1-2|TRBV28|.
CASSLVGDYGYTF
TGTGCCAGCAGTTTGGTGGGGGATTATGGCTACACCTTC
>.|TRBJ2-1|TRBV4-2|.
CASSQGTALSSYNEQFF
TGTGCCAGCAGCCAGGGGACCGCCCTTAGCTCCTACAATGAGCAGTTCTTC
>.|TRBJ1-4|TRBV5-1|.
CASSPYRDSDEKLFF
TGCGCCAGCAGCCCATACAGGGACTCGGACGAAAAACTGTTTTTT
>few|TRBJ2-1|TRBV7-9|.
CASSLGLENEQFF
TGTGCCAGCAGCTTAGGATTAGAGAATGAGCAGTTCTTC